Presented here are 5 T cell receptor beta chains from one specimen sequenced in a study of vaccination effects on CD4 cells after COVID-19. Sequencing was performed with immunoSEQ multiplex PCR; in TCRdb, only in-frame clones are kept and a portion is missing. The table shows around 81,000 clones, with over 70% occurring only once. Using viral peptide pools, the ViraFEST assay grew out antigen-specific CD4+ T cells prior to sequencing. The culture ran for approximately 9 days before CD4+ T cells were isolated. Two doses of BNT162b2 or mRNA-1273 vaccine were administered to participants. Which antigens these TCRs recognize remains unknown. This sample comprised CD4+ T cells from PBMCs cultured with HCoV-OC43 spike peptides, obtained after COVID-19 vaccination. Noted subset: HCoV-OC43 spike overlapping peptide pool stimulation. The receptors stem from a human donor who received a COVID-19 vaccine.

This chain joins TRBV5-1 and TRBJ1-6; D is possibly TRBD1 (5 bases). Germline values: CDR1 SGHRS, CDR2 YFSETQ. V was shortened by 3 bases and J by 6 bases, with 13 bases between the two germline ends. CDR3 length: 15 residues. CDR3: CASSWGGRVNSPLHF. The CDR3 coding sequence is TGCGCCAGCAGCTGGGGAGGCAGGGTTAATTCACCCCTCCACTTT.

V and J are TRBV30 and TRBJ1-6, with TRBD1 as a possible D gene (5 bases). Germline V gene data show CDR1 as GTSNPN and CDR2 as SVGIG (reference sequence). There are 16 residues in the CDR3. V dropped 0 bases and J dropped 3 bases, with 12 bases sitting between them. CDR3 DNA: TGTGCCTGGAGTGTAGCAGGGTTCGGCTATAATTCACCCCTCCACTTT. This codes for CAWSVAGFGYNSPLHF.

The rearrangement joins TRBV6-1 to TRBJ1-1; D is uncertain. V shed 3 bases and J shed 1 base, with 12 bases lying between them. Germline lookup yields CDR1 MNHNS and CDR2 SASEGT. This CDR3 spans 15 amino acids. CDR3 coding DNA: TGTGCCAGCAGTGACCTCGGACTCAGGAACACTGAAGCTTTCTTT. Translation gives CASSDLGLRNTEAFF.

A few counts support this clone. The chain joins TRBV24-1 to TRBJ2-1; D is unclear. V lost 4 bases to trimming and J lost 2 bases, with 8 bases between them. Germline CDR1 reads KGHDR; CDR2 reads SFDVKD. The CDR3 has 14 residues. CDR3 coding DNA: TGTGCCACCAGTGACCCTGGGACCTACAATGAGCAGTTCTTC. As protein: CATSDPGTYNEQFF.

The rearrangement uses TRBV7-2 and TRBJ2-7; TRBD1 matches 11 bases. The CDR3 consists of 17 residues. J was trimmed by 2 bases and V by 1 base; bases with no gene match: 7. The germline CDR1 and CDR2 sequences are SGHTA and FQGNSA. CDR3 nucleotide sequence: TGTGCCAGCAGCTTAGTTCCCCTGGGACAGGGGGCCTACGAGCAGTACGTC. Translation gives CASSLVPLGQGAYEQYV.